This TCR beta chain was identified during a study of CD8+ T cells in alopecia areata. General study findings and limits: Higher clonality was seen in lesional scalp than in normal scalp, especially in alopecia totalis/universalis.

V shed 1 base and J 8 bases; nucleotides not matched to a gene: 2. CDR3 size: 12 residues. CDR1 and CDR2 from the germline V gene are SGDLS and YYNGEE. As for this clone: Its cognate antigen is unknown.

Extraction and reverse transcription of RNA yielded cDNA as the sequencing template. Profiled with immunoSEQ multiplex PCR; TCRdb holds only in-frame clones, not every one. The table shows around 120,000 clones, with around 45% occurring only once. The sequence was obtained from a human donor with alopecia areata. Input material: NKG2D-low CD8+ T cells sorted from blood. This chain connects TRBV9 to TRBJ1-2; 7 nucleotides agree with TRBD1. The CDR3 coding sequence is TGTGCCAGCAGCGTAACAGGGGCCGGCTACACCTTC. Translated, it gives CASSVTGAGYTF.